A selection of T cell receptor beta chains follows, all from one sample in a study of T cells in Graves' hyperthyroidism and ophthalmopathy. A single record per CDR3 protein comes from TCRdb applying MiXCR to the multiplex PCR reads. The data hold around 700,000 distinct CDR3 sequences, with around 20% observed a single time. The sequencing input was blood. Receptors originate from a woman in her forties or fifties with Graves' hyperthyroidism that later progressed to Graves' ophthalmopathy. Each CDR3 is given with its conserved first and last residue. The D gene is left open where the match is weak. A clone size is listed for some rows: how often the clone was seen (once, few, many), or a class if it is expanded.

j_gene | v_gene | d_gene | abundance | CDR3nt | CDR3aa
TRBJ1-5 | TRBV2 | TRBD1 | many | TGTGCCAGCAGGGGACAGCAGTTTCAGCCCCAGCATTTT | CASRGQQFQPQHF
TRBJ1-6 | TRBV30 | . | . | TGTGCCTGGAGTCCCGGGACAAGCGGGGATTCACCCCTCCACTTT | CAWSPGTSGDSPLHF
TRBJ2-5 | TRBV18 | TRBD2 | . | TGTGCCAGCTCACCACCGGCTAGCGGGAGAGAGACCCAGTACTTC | CASSPPASGRETQYF
TRBJ2-7 | TRBV6-1 | . | many | TGTGCCAGCAGTACTCAGGTTTACGAGCAGTACTTC | CASSTQVYEQYF
TRBJ2-7 | TRBV5-1 | TRBD1 | . | TGCGCCAGCAGCTTAGCTTCCGGGACAGCAGAAACCTACGAGCAGTACTTC | CASSLASGTAETYEQYF
TRBJ1-1 | TRBV11-2 | . | many | TGTGCCAGCAGCCCAGACGGAGTTCGGGCTTTCTTT | CASSPDGVRAFF
TRBJ2-3 | TRBV28 | TRBD1 | few | TGTGCCACCCGGACAGGGGGCACAGATACGCAGTATTTT | CATRTGGTDTQYF
TRBJ2-1 | TRBV28 | . | many | TGTGCCAGCAGTTCGAACACCCTCAGGGGTGGAAGCTACAATGAGCAGTTCTTC | CASSSNTLRGGSYNEQFF
TRBJ2-3 | TRBV19 | . | once | TGTGCCAGTAGTACCCACCGGGGCCCCGCGCCAGATACGCAGTATTTT | CASSTHRGPAPDTQYF
TRBJ2-2 | TRBV15 | TRBD2 | . | TGTGCCACCAGCAGAAGGGGACTCGGGGGGTCGGACGGGGAGCTGTTTTTT | CATSRRGLGGSDGELFF
TRBJ2-7 | TRBV3-1 | . | many | TGTGCCAGCAGCCAAGAAGGACGCGAGCAGTACTTC | CASSQEGREQYF
TRBJ2-5 | TRBV5-1 | . | few | TGCGCCAGCAGCTCGCAGACAGGCCAGTACTTC | CASSSQTGQYF
TRBJ1-4 | TRBV2 | TRBD1 | once | TGTGCCGGCTCGGGACAGGAAAATGAAAAACTGTTTTTT | CAGSGQENEKLFF
TRBJ2-2 | TRBV4-2 | . | . | TGTGCCAGCAGCCAAGATCAGGGGAACACCGGGGAGCTGTTTTTT | CASSQDQGNTGELFF
TRBJ2-7 | TRBV9 | TRBD1 | many | TGTGCCAGCAGCCCGAGGGACAGGGGTTCCTACGAGCAGTACTTC | CASSPRDRGSYEQYF
TRBJ1-1 | TRBV4-1 | TRBD1 | . | TGCGCCAGCAGCCAGCCTGGACAGGGTTTGTACACTGAAGCTTTCTTT | CASSQPGQGLYTEAFF
TRBJ1-4 | TRBV5-1 | TRBD1 | once | TGCGCCAGCAGCAGAGGACAGGGTGCAACTAATGAAAAACTGTTTTTT | CASSRGQGATNEKLFF
TRBJ2-7 | TRBV18 | . | . | TGTGCCAGCTCACCACCGGGTCGCCGGGGGGAGCAGTACTTC | CASSPPGRRGEQYF
TRBJ1-5 | TRBV24-1 | . | many | TGTGCCACCAGTGAGACCGGGACACACCATATAATTAATAGCAATCAGCCCCAGCATTTT | CATSETGTHHIINSNQPQHF
TRBJ2-1 | TRBV11-2 | . | many | TGTGCCAGCAGCTTTGGGTTGGGGGAGAGCTCCTACAATGAGCAGTTCTTC | CASSFGLGESSYNEQFF
TRBJ1-5 | TRBV27 | . | . | TGTGCCAGCAGTTTCCCCGGGGGGCCCCAGCATTTT | CASSFPGGPQHF
TRBJ2-1 | TRBV5-5 | . | few | TGTGCCAGCAGCGTGCCTTCTACCGGAGAGCAGTTCTTC | CASSVPSTGEQFF
TRBJ1-6 | TRBV29-1 | TRBD1 | few | TGCAGCGTGGCCGACAGGGGTTCACCCCTCCACTTT | CSVADRGSPLHF
TRBJ2-5 | TRBV5-1 | TRBD2 | many | TGCGCCAGCAGCCATACGACTAGCGGGGAGGAGACCCAGTACTTC | CASSHTTSGEETQYF
TRBJ1-2 | TRBV3-1 | . | many | TGTGCCAGCAGCGAGGGCCTACTCTATGGCTACACCTTC | CASSEGLLYGYTF
TRBJ2-5 | TRBV20-1 | TRBD2 | many | TGCAGTGCTAGAGATATAGCGGGGGGGCGTCGAGAGACCCAGTACTTC | CSARDIAGGRRETQYF
TRBJ1-4 | TRBV19 | TRBD1 | . | TGTGCCAGTTCGACAGGGCGAACTCTTGCTAATGAAAAACTGTTTTTT | CASSTGRTLANEKLFF
TRBJ2-1 | TRBV5-1 | TRBD2 | . | TGCGCCAGCAGCCCTAGACTAGCGGGGGGGCATGGCTATGAGCAGTTCTTC | CASSPRLAGGHGYEQFF
TRBJ1-2 | TRBV29-1 | TRBD1 | . | TGCAGCGTTCAACCGGGACAGGGGTATGGCTACACCTTC | CSVQPGQGYGYTF
TRBJ2-6 | TRBV11-2 | . | few | TGTGCCAGCAGCTTGAACTCCGGGACGGCCGACTCTGGGGCCAACGTCCTGACTTTC | CASSLNSGTADSGANVLTF
TRBJ1-2 | TRBV6-5 | . | . | TGTGCCAGCAGTTACGGAGAAAACGGCTACACCTTC | CASSYGENGYTF
TRBJ2-1 | TRBV6-1 | . | . | TGTGCCAGCAGTATGACCGGTGGGGGCCCCTCCTACAATGAGCAGTTCTTC | CASSMTGGGPSYNEQFF
TRBJ1-2 | TRBV12-3/TRBV12-4 | . | many | TGTGCCAGCAGACAACAACGGGGGACTTATGGCTACACCTTC | CASRQQRGTYGYTF
TRBJ1-2 | TRBV6-8 | . | . | TGTGCCAGCAGTTACTCGTTCAGGGGTTTTGGCTACACCTTC | CASSYSFRGFGYTF
TRBJ2-1 | TRBV7-2 | TRBD2 | . | TGTGCCAGCAGCTTACGGCGGGGGGCTTACAATGAGCAGTTCTTC | CASSLRRGAYNEQFF
TRBJ2-5 | TRBV5-6 | . | many | TGTGCCAGCAGCGCCTCAAGCAGGGGCCCGGGCGAGACCCAGTACTTC | CASSASSRGPGETQYF
TRBJ1-3 | TRBV6-5 | . | few | TGTGCCAGCAGTTACTCTCCGGGTGGCACTGGAAACACCATATATTTT | CASSYSPGGTGNTIYF
TRBJ2-7 | TRBV2 | . | many | TGTGCCAGCAGTGTCGCGGGGGACAGAGCCTACGAGCAGTACTTC | CASSVAGDRAYEQYF
TRBJ1-2 | TRBV6-5 | TRBD1 | many | TGTGCCAGCAGTTACTCGAGCAGGGGGGCCCCCAGTAACTATGGCTACACCTTC | CASSYSSRGAPSNYGYTF
TRBJ1-2 | TRBV7-6 | TRBD1 | many | TGTGCCAGCAGCTCGGGGACAGGGCTTGGCTACACCTTC | CASSSGTGLGYTF
TRBJ1-2 | TRBV7-9 | . | . | TGTGCCAGCAGCTTAGCGCCGGGACAAAACTATGGCTACACCTTC | CASSLAPGQNYGYTF